A single sample is the source of the 25 T cell receptor beta chains below, sequenced in a study of OX40 agonist ivuxolimab in advanced cancers. The protocol was immunoSEQ multiplex PCR, while the TCRdb copy is restricted to in-frame clones and leaves out a portion. The sample yields around 19,000 clones, about nine tenths seen once. The specimen was CD4+ or CD8+ T cells sorted from blood, collected in a trial of the OX40 agonist ivuxolimab. These TCRs come from an adult with an advanced solid tumor such as melanoma, head and neck, liver or kidney cancer.

V gene TRBV5-1 combines with J gene TRBJ1-2, with no clear D. Germline V lookup: CDR1 SGHRS, CDR2 YFSETQ. CDR3 length: 15 residues. V lost 3 bases to trimming and J lost 10 bases, with 22 bases between them. This chain's CDR3 is CASSWDILEGEDYTF. CDR3 in DNA: TGCGCCAGCAGCTGGGATATTCTGGAGGGAGAAGACTACACCTTC.

This clone was picked up one time. V is TRBV29-1 and J is TRBJ2-7; TRBD1 agrees at 7 bases. Germline assignment: CDR1 SQVTM and CDR2 ANQGSEA. V was pared by 4 bases and J by 0 bases, with 9 bases of the junction left unmatched. The CDR3 is 15 residues long. Here the CDR3 reads CSVVFSGTASYEQYF. The CDR3 bases are TGCAGCGTTGTCTTCTCCGGGACAGCCTCCTACGAGCAGTACTTC.

This rearrangement joins TRBV19 to TRBJ2-7; tentatively, D is TRBD1 (5 bases). This CDR3 contains 15 residues. V lost 0 bases and J lost 5, with 14 bases in between. From germline, CDR1 is LNHDA and CDR2 SQIVND (reference sequence). CDR3 protein: CASSIDQGNVNEQYF. CDR3 in DNA: TGTGCCAGTAGTATAGATCAGGGAAACGTCAACGAGCAGTACTTC.

The CDR3 sequence: CASSHGTGNSGANVLTF. DNA of the CDR3: TGTGCCAGCAGCCACGGGACAGGGAACTCTGGGGCCAACGTCCTGACTTTC. This rearrangement joins TRBV5-4 to TRBJ2-6; 9 bases fit TRBD1. V was pared by 4 bases and J by 0 bases, with 5 bases of the junction left unmatched. Germline CDR1 and CDR2: SGHNT and YYREEE (reference sequence). The CDR3 loop spans 17 amino acids.

The CDR3 is CASSPAKGAMKWNEKLFF. The CDR3 region has the DNA TGCGCCAGCAGCCCGGCAAAGGGGGCGATGAAATGGAATGAAAAACTGTTTTTT. This rearrangement joins TRBV5-1 to TRBJ1-4, with 7 bases matching TRBD1. Trimming at V came to 4 bases and at J to 5 bases, leaving 17 bases not matched to a gene. The germline CDR1 and CDR2 sequences are SGHRS and YFSETQ. The length of the CDR3 is 18 residues.

This rearrangement joins TRBV4-2 to TRBJ2-5; the match to TRBD1 covers 9 bases. V was clipped by 0 bases and J by 4 bases; unmatched bases: 0. CDR3 length equals 14 residues. The germline CDR1 and CDR2 sequences are LGHNA and YNFKEQ. CDR3 protein: CASSQEDRGETQYF. The CDR3 DNA is TGTGCCAGCAGCCAAGAGGACAGGGGAGAGACCCAGTACTTC.

The V gene is TRBV19, the J gene TRBJ2-5, with D uncertain. CDR3 length equals 15 residues. Looked up from germline, CDR1 is LNHDA and CDR2 is SQIVND (reference sequence). The ends were cut back, 0 bases at V and 2 bases at J, with 10 bases in the middle. Here the CDR3 reads CASSIDTAGQETQYF. The CDR3, as DNA: TGTGCCAGTAGTATAGATACGGCAGGACAAGAGACCCAGTACTTC.

This chain links TRBV5-1 with TRBJ2-7; D may be TRBD1 (5 bases). Germline V gene sequence: CDR1 SGHRS, CDR2 YFSETQ. The germline V and J ends were trimmed by 5 bases and 1 base, with 10 bases remaining between them. This CDR3 comprises 13 residues. The DNA of the CDR3 is TGCGCCAGCAGGGCTCAGGGTTCCTACGAGCAGTACTTC. As protein: CASRAQGSYEQYF.

V is TRBV7-9 and J is TRBJ1-5; no clear D gene. The CDR3 is 14 residues long. The germline V and J ends were trimmed by 1 base and 3 bases, with 7 bases remaining between them. Germline-derived CDR1 and CDR2 are SEHNR and FQNEAQ (reference sequence). CDR3 nucleotides: TGTGCCAGCAGCTTAGGGGGTCCCAATCAGCCCCAGCATTTT. Amino acids: CASSLGGPNQPQHF.

The rearrangement uses TRBV11-2 and TRBJ2-3; 8 positions agree with TRBD2. Germline V gene sequence: CDR1 SGHAT, CDR2 FQNNGV. The CDR3 is 18 residues long. The trim removed 1 base at V and 4 bases at J, leaving 13 bases unmatched. CDR3: CASSLVQISGGLADTQYF. The CDR3 nucleotides read TGTGCCAGCAGCTTAGTCCAGATAAGCGGGGGTCTGGCAGATACGCAGTATTTT.

This chain connects TRBV11-3 to TRBJ1-2; unclear D gene. The V end was cut by 5 bases, the J end by 4 bases, with 20 bases between. The CDR3 covers 16 residues. From germline, CDR1 is SGHNT and CDR2 YENEEA. The CDR3 region is CASSQSDDGKTYGYTF. CDR3 in DNA: TGTGCCAGCAGCCAAAGTGACGACGGAAAGACCTATGGCTACACCTTC.

The V call is TRBV11-2, the J call TRBJ2-7; 11 bases fit TRBD2. J gave up 1 base and V 5 bases, and 4 bases lay outside the gene matches. This CDR3 is 15 amino acids long. Germline values: CDR1 SGHAT, CDR2 FQNNGV. The CDR3 nucleotides read TGTGCCAGCAGCCCTACTAGCGGGGGTTCCTACGAGCAGTACTTC. This translates into CASSPTSGGSYEQYF.

V is TRBV5-5 and J is TRBJ1-6; weak D call: TRBD1 (5 bases). Germline assignment: CDR1 SGHKS and CDR2 YYEKEE (reference sequence). V lost 1 base and J lost 7, with 9 bases in between. This CDR3 comprises 14 residues. The CDR3 DNA sequence: TGTGCCAGCAGCTTGCAGGGTAGGAATTCACCCCTCCACTTT. Residues: CASSLQGRNSPLHF.

CDR3 sequence reads: CATSRDLGQVLYNSPLHF. The CDR3 region has the DNA TGTGCCACCAGCAGAGACCTTGGACAGGTCCTCTATAATTCACCCCTCCACTTT. The chain carries TRBV15 and TRBJ1-6, with 7 bases matching TRBD1. J was trimmed by 3 bases and V by 0 bases; bases with no gene match: 8. Germline V lookup: CDR1 LNHNV, CDR2 YYDKDF (reference sequence). The CDR3 has 18 residues.

The gene calls are TRBV4-1 and TRBJ2-1; 7 bases align to TRBD1. The CDR3 covers 16 residues. Germline V CDR1 and CDR2: MGHRA, YSYEKL. After removal of 3 bases from V and 7 bases from J, the junction contained 12 bases not matched to a gene. The CDR3 sequence: CASSHVVRGSRNEQFF. The CDR3 nucleotides read TGCGCCAGCAGCCATGTAGTCAGGGGGTCTCGGAATGAGCAGTTCTTC.

This clone has more than one count but fewer than ten. J is TRBJ1-1 and V is TRBV7-9, with TRBD1 matching over 7 bases. This CDR3 is built from 14 residues. Germline values: CDR1 SEHNR, CDR2 FQNEAQ (reference sequence). V trimming: 5 bases; J trimming: 5 bases; junction bases outside the gene matches: 8. Here the CDR3 reads CASSPRQGWTEAFF. DNA for the CDR3: TGTGCCAGCAGCCCACGACAGGGTTGGACTGAAGCTTTCTTT.

The rearrangement uses TRBV27 and TRBJ1-5, with no clear D. The V gene's germline CDR1 is MNHEY and CDR2 SMNVEV (reference sequence). The CDR3 totals 17 residues. Trimming removed 5 bases from V and 0 bases from J, with 17 bases in between. CDR3 protein: CASSPGSFRYSNQPQHF. In DNA, the CDR3 is TGTGCCAGCAGTCCTGGAAGTTTCCGTTATAGCAATCAGCCCCAGCATTTT.

The V gene is TRBV10-2, the J gene TRBJ1-1; 8 nucleotides agree with TRBD1. The germline V gene encodes CDR1 WSHSY and CDR2 SAAADI. Trimming removed 8 bases from V and 4 bases from J; junction bases left unmatched: 12. This CDR3 spans 15 amino acids. CDR3 residues: CASGMTGAGITEAFF. In DNA, the CDR3 is TGCGCCAGCGGCATGACAGGGGCAGGGATCACTGAAGCTTTCTTT.

V gene TRBV29-1 combines with J gene TRBJ2-7, with D unclear. Germline CDR1 is SQVTM and CDR2 is ANQGSEA. The CDR3 sequence is 13 residues long. V was clipped by 2 bases and J by 5 bases, with 13 bases between them. The CDR3 region has the DNA TGCAGCGTTGAACGTGGAGAGCCGAACGAGCAGTACTTC. Its protein product is CSVERGEPNEQYF.

This rearrangement joins TRBV19 to TRBJ2-2; D is perhaps TRBD1 or TRBD2 (5 bases each). The germline V gene has CDR1 LNHDA and CDR2 SQIVND (reference sequence). V was clipped by 9 bases and J by 4 bases, with 12 bases between them. There are 13 residues in the CDR3. The CDR3 reads CASTGTSTGELFF. In nucleotides, the CDR3 is TGTGCCAGCACCGGGACGTCCACCGGGGAGCTGTTTTTT.

This clone was counted a few times. This chain connects TRBV5-1 to TRBJ2-7, with D maybe TRBD1 (6 bases). The CDR3 length is 14 residues. V gave up 0 bases and J gave up 3 bases, with 10 bases separating them. CDR1 SGHRS and CDR2 YFSETQ come from the germline V gene. In DNA form, the CDR3 reads TGCGCCAGCAGCTTGGACTTAGGGGGCTACGAGCAGTACTTC. Its translation is CASSLDLGGYEQYF.

This chain connects TRBV7-9 to TRBJ2-5, with 8 bases aligning to TRBD1. This CDR3 is built from 15 residues. The germline gives CDR1 SEHNR, CDR2 FQNEAQ (reference sequence). V lost 5 bases, J lost 2 bases, and 7 bases stayed unmatched. The CDR3, as DNA: TGTGCCAGCAGCCGATTGGACAGGGTACAAGAGACCCAGTACTTC. As protein: CASSRLDRVQETQYF. Looking up the rest from reference TRBV7-9 and TRBJ2-5 gives the full variable domain: DTGVSQNPRHKITKRGQNVTFRCDPISEHNRLYWYRQTLGQGPEFLTYFQNEAQLEKSRLLSDRFSAERPKGSFSTLEIQRTEQGDSAMYLCASSRLDRVQETQYFGPGTRLLVL.

The chain is built from TRBV5-5 and TRBJ1-2, with D maybe TRBD1 (6 bases). CDR1 is SGHKS and CDR2 is YYEKEE in the germline V gene (reference sequence). The ends were cut back, 3 bases at V and 7 bases at J, with 16 bases in the middle. This CDR3 is 14 amino acids long. CDR3 DNA sequence: TGTGCCAGCAGCTCTTCTACAGGGATGACTGGCTACACCTTC. This encodes CASSSSTGMTGYTF.

The rearrangement uses TRBV29-1 and TRBJ1-1; D is uncertain. Trimming took off 4 bases at V and 1 base at J, with 7 bases between the two ends. Germline CDR1 reads SQVTM; CDR2 reads ANQGSEA. The CDR3 runs to 12 residues. The CDR3 region has the DNA TGCAGCGTTGTTTATCAGAACACTGAAGCTTTCTTT. This gives the protein CSVVYQNTEAFF.

The chain employs TRBV7-8 and TRBJ1-3; 10 bases align to TRBD1. The germline V gene encodes CDR1 SGHVS and CDR2 FQNEAQ. The CDR3 covers 16 residues. V dropped 5 bases and J dropped 4; count of bases not matched to a gene: 8. The CDR3 loop is CASSHGTGESGNTIYF. The DNA for the CDR3 is TGTGCCAGCAGCCACGGGACAGGGGAATCCGGAAACACCATATATTTT.